Listed here are 30 T cell receptor beta chains from one sample, sequenced in a study of early T cells in non-severe SARS-CoV-2 infection. TCRdb processed the 5' RACE reads anew with MiXCR; each CDR3 protein has one entry. The sample yields just under 65,000 distinct CDR3 sequences, around 12% seen once. The material sequenced was whole blood. The receptors were sampled from an adult who was a healthcare worker with PCR-confirmed SARS-CoV-2 infection or an uninfected control (not recorded which).

This clonotype turned up a few times. For the CDR3, the DNA is TGTGCCAGCAGCTTTAATGAAAAACTGTTTTTT. This codes for CASSFNEKLFF. The chain carries TRBV7-9 and TRBJ1-4; D gene uncertain. V lost 3 bases and J lost 4, with 0 bases in between. This CDR3 is 11 amino acids long. The germline V gene has CDR1 SEHNR and CDR2 FQNEAQ (reference sequence).

This clonotype was seen more than once but under ten times. This chain joins TRBV5-1 and TRBJ2-7, with 7 bases aligning to TRBD1. Germline-derived CDR1 and CDR2 are SGHRS and YFSETQ. The V segment lost 0 bases and the J segment 7 bases; nucleotides outside the gene matches: 4. The CDR3 extends over 13 amino acids. The DNA of the CDR3 is TGCGCCAGCAGCTTGGGAACAGGGGATGAGCAGTACTTC. Translating it yields CASSLGTGDEQYF.

The sample holds a few counts of this clonotype. The chain carries TRBV18 and TRBJ2-5; the D is unclear. CDR3 length equals 17 residues. With 3 bases removed from V and 5 bases from J, the gap between germline ends came to 22 bases. CDR1 KGHSH and CDR2 LQKENI come from the germline V gene. The CDR3 is CASSPGRVLKAQETQYF. CDR3 bases: TGTGCCAGCTCACCCGGGCGAGTTTTAAAAGCGCAGGAGACCCAGTACTTC.

The chain joins TRBV18 to TRBJ2-3; D remains ambiguous. Between the trimmed V and J ends, which lost 6 bases and 4 bases, there was a span of 14 bases. The CDR3 spans 14 residues. In germline, CDR1 is KGHSH, CDR2 LQKENI. As DNA, the CDR3 is TGTGCCAGCTCCTCAAATCCGGCTCCAGATACGCAGTATTTT. Amino acid sequence: CASSSNPAPDTQYF.

This clonotype was counted between two and nine times. V is TRBV3-1 and J is TRBJ2-3; D gene ambiguous. There are 12 residues in the CDR3. V lost 4 bases to trimming and J lost 4 bases, with 6 bases between them. Germline CDR1 is LGHDT and CDR2 is YNNKEL (reference sequence). In nucleotides, the CDR3 is TGTGCCAGCAGCCCTGACCCAGATACGCAGTATTTT. This translates into CASSPDPDTQYF.

The chain combines TRBV5-6 with TRBJ2-1, with D tentatively TRBD2 (6 bases). CDR3 length: 16 amino acids. CDR1 is SGHDT, CDR2 YYEEEE, per germline. Trimming removed 0 bases at V and 5 bases at J, with 15 bases between. The CDR3 loop is CASSLAYTGENNEQFF. In DNA form, the CDR3 reads TGTGCCAGCAGCTTGGCGTACACGGGGGAAAACAATGAGCAGTTCTTC.

This clonotype was detected only a few times. A junction boundary mismatches the germline segment, possibly from a read error. V and J are TRBV6-5 and TRBJ1-1; unclear D gene. The CDR3 spans 10 residues. The germline gives CDR1 MNHEY, CDR2 SVGAGI. The chain's CDR3 is CASGNPEAFF. DNA for the CDR3: TGTGCCAGCGGGAACCCTGAAGCTTTCTTT.

In nucleotides, the CDR3 is TGTGCCAGCAGCTCCCGAGCGGGGGGGCCCCACGAGCAGTACTTC. Amino acids: CASSSRAGGPHEQYF. The rearrangement links TRBV7-2 to TRBJ2-7; TRBD2 matches 10 bases. After removal of 4 bases from V and 5 bases from J, the junction contained 8 bases not matched to a gene. CDR3 length: 15 amino acids. The germline V gene encodes CDR1 SGHTA and CDR2 FQGNSA.

J is TRBJ1-2 and V is TRBV7-2; possible D gene TRBD1, 5 bases. V lost 0 bases and J lost 2, with 7 bases in between. Germline CDR1 and CDR2: SGHTA and FQGNSA. The CDR3 is 14 amino acids. The CDR3 region is CASSLAGGNYGYTF. The CDR3 DNA reads as TGTGCCAGCAGCTTAGCTGGGGGGAACTATGGCTACACCTTC.

This clonotype showed up many times. This chain links TRBV19 with TRBJ1-5, with D perhaps matching TRBD1 (6 bases). Trimming shortened V by 7 bases and J by 8 bases, and 15 bases separated the two germline ends. The germline gives CDR1 LNHDA, CDR2 SQIVND (reference sequence). The CDR3 covers 13 residues. This chain's CDR3 is CASTPGGTEPQHF. Written as DNA, the CDR3 is TGTGCCAGTACCCCGGGGGGCACGGAGCCCCAGCATTTT.

This clonotype has ten or more counts. The chain links TRBV11-2 to TRBJ2-6; TRBD2 matches 8 bases. The V gene's germline CDR1 is SGHAT and CDR2 FQNNGV. Trimming at V came to 4 bases and at J to 2 bases, leaving 16 bases not matched to a gene. This CDR3 spans 20 amino acids. CDR3 residues: CASSSKAGATGWTGANVLTF. The CDR3 DNA follows: TGTGCCAGCAGCTCTAAAGCGGGGGCTACAGGGTGGACTGGGGCCAACGTCCTGACTTTC.

There are many counts of this clonotype. The chain recombines TRBV7-6 with TRBJ1-3; TRBD1 agrees at 8 bases. The J segment lost 0 bases and the V segment lost 0 bases, leaving 4 bases of the junction unmatched. The CDR3 has 17 residues. Per germline, CDR1 SGHVS and CDR2 FNYEAQ. Here the CDR3 reads CASSLAQGQGSGNTIYF. CDR3 DNA sequence: TGTGCCAGCAGCTTAGCGCAAGGACAGGGCTCTGGAAACACCATATATTTT.

This clonotype appeared many times. The CDR3 protein is CASSRTTDTQYF. The DNA of the CDR3 is TGTGCCAGCAGCCGAACCACAGATACGCAGTATTTT. The chain has TRBV7-6 and TRBJ2-3; D is uncertain. The CDR3 has 12 residues. Per germline, CDR1 SGHVS and CDR2 FNYEAQ. The V end was cut by 5 bases, the J end by 2 bases, with 5 bases between.

The rearrangement uses TRBV2 and TRBJ2-1, with TRBD2 identical over 14 bases. The ends lost 8 bases at V and 15 bases at J; junction bases unmatched: 6. Germline lookup yields CDR1 SNHLY and CDR2 FYNNEI. The CDR3 has 12 amino acids. CDR3 in amino acids: CASGTSGGPPFF. The CDR3 DNA sequence: TGTGCCAGCGGGACTAGCGGGGGCCCACCGTTCTTC.

This clonotype came up many times. The chain carries TRBV9 and TRBJ2-7; 7 positions match TRBD1. V gave up 4 bases and J gave up 7 bases; unmatched junction bases: 8. The CDR3 spans 13 residues. Looked up from germline, CDR1 is SGDLS and CDR2 is YYNGEE. In DNA form, the CDR3 reads TGTGCCAGCAGCCCCACAGGGGTGGGGGAGCAGTACTTC. Translation: CASSPTGVGEQYF.

J is TRBJ2-7 and V is TRBV20-1, with D possibly matching TRBD2 (5 bases). Between the trimmed V and J ends, which lost 1 base and 1 base, there was a span of 14 bases. The germline V gene has CDR1 DFQATT and CDR2 SNEGSKA (reference sequence). The CDR3 extends over 15 amino acids. The CDR3 sequence is CSARGSAGESYEQYF. The CDR3 DNA reads as TGCAGTGCTAGAGGATCTGCGGGCGAATCCTACGAGCAGTACTTC.

V is TRBV6-2 or TRBV6-3 and J is TRBJ1-4; D not resolved. Germline V CDR1 and CDR2: MNHEY, SVGEGT. There are 11 residues in the CDR3. The V gene lost 8 bases and the J gene lost 7 bases, with 8 bases spanning the gap. CDR3 bases: TGTGCCAGCGCGGCAGCTGAAAAACTGTTTTTT. Encoded protein: CASAAAEKLFF.

The sample holds a few counts of this clonotype. J is TRBJ2-7 and V is TRBV12-3 or TRBV12-4, with D possibly being TRBD1 or TRBD2 (5 bases each). This CDR3 comprises 14 residues. V lost 1 base and J 4 bases, leaving 11 bases between the germline ends. CDR3 protein: CASSLGGTQYEQYF. The CDR3, as DNA: TGTGCCAGCAGTTTAGGGGGGACCCAATACGAGCAGTACTTC.

The chain carries TRBV29-1 and TRBJ2-7, with D maybe TRBD1 (6 bases). Germline V gene lookup returns CDR1 SQVTM and CDR2 ANQGSEA. V dropped 1 base and J dropped 4 bases, with 8 bases sitting between them. This CDR3 spans 12 amino acids. CDR3 residues: CSVEVRGYEQYF. The CDR3, as DNA: TGCAGCGTTGAAGTCAGGGGATACGAGCAGTACTTC.

Points on this clonotype: At one end, the junction sequence differs from germline, possibly due to a read error. The CDR3: CVSNPRTADSWRGQFF. The CDR3 region has the DNA TGTGTCAGCAACCCGAGGACGGCTGATTCCTGGAGGGGGCAGTTCTTC. The chain has TRBV2 and TRBJ2-1; a weak D match, TRBD2 (6 bases). Germline V CDR1 and CDR2: SNHLY, FYNNEI. This CDR3 comprises 16 residues. The entire variable domain, with the rest obtained from reference TRBV2 and TRBJ2-1, is as follows: EPEVTQTPSHQVTQMGQEVILRCVPISNHLYFYWYRQILGQKVEFLVSFYNNEISEKSEIFDDQFSVERPDGSNFTLKIRSTKLEDSAMYFCVSNPRTADSWRGQFFGPGTRLTVL.

The J gene is TRBJ2-1, the V gene TRBV29-1, with D tentatively TRBD2 (7 bases). The CDR3 extends over 13 amino acids. The V end was cut by 5 bases, the J end by 9 bases, with 17 bases between. The germline V gene encodes CDR1 SQVTM and CDR2 ANQGSEA. CDR3 sequence reads: CSVRGGTGGEQFF. The DNA for the CDR3 is TGCAGCGTTCGAGGGGGGACGGGAGGTGAGCAGTTCTTC.

The table lists this clonotype with a few counts. V usage is TRBV7-2 and J usage is TRBJ2-1, with unresolved D. Germline V gene lookup returns CDR1 SGHTA and CDR2 FQGNSA. V gave up 5 bases and J gave up 0 bases, with 11 bases separating them. The length of the CDR3 is 15 residues. CDR3 sequence: CASSPFPSSYNEQFF. The CDR3 DNA reads as TGTGCCAGCAGCCCCTTCCCTAGCTCCTACAATGAGCAGTTCTTC.

This clonotype was recorded at least ten times. The chain uses TRBV6-2 or TRBV6-3 and TRBJ1-5; D not certain. Between the trimmed V and J ends, which lost 2 bases and 3 bases, there was a span of 11 bases. CDR3 length equals 15 residues. CDR1 is MNHEY and CDR2 is SVGEGT in the germline V gene. CDR3 sequence (DNA): TGTGCCAGCAGTTACAGCCGGGCTCCCAATCAGCCCCAGCATTTT. It is translated as CASSYSRAPNQPQHF.

This clonotype was counted at least ten times. This rearrangement joins TRBV6-5 to TRBJ2-1; either TRBD1 or TRBD2 may fit D (6 bases each). Germline CDR1 MNHEY, CDR2 SVGAGI. The CDR3 extends over 14 amino acids. With 2 bases removed from V and 4 bases from J, the gap between germline ends came to 9 bases. The CDR3 sequence: CASSYRGAYNEQFF. The CDR3, as DNA: TGTGCCAGCAGTTACAGGGGGGCATACAATGAGCAGTTCTTC.

The chain carries TRBV11-2 and TRBJ1-1, with 10 bases identical to TRBD1. With V trimmed by 5 bases and J by 4 bases, 7 bases remained unmatched. The CDR3 spans 15 residues. In germline, CDR1 is SGHAT, CDR2 FQNNGV. CDR3 DNA sequence: TGTGCCAGCAGCCCCTGGACAGGGGGTAGCACTGAAGCTTTCTTT. It codes for CASSPWTGGSTEAFF.

This clonotype was seen a handful of times. The rearrangement links TRBV7-9 to TRBJ2-7; tentatively, D is TRBD1 (5 bases). V lost 5 bases and J lost 3, with 11 bases in between. The length of the CDR3 is 13 residues. Per germline, CDR1 SEHNR and CDR2 FQNEAQ (reference sequence). The CDR3 DNA sequence: TGTGCCAGCAGCCCCGAGACAGACTACGAGCAGTACTTC. The encoded protein is CASSPETDYEQYF.

This clonotype was recorded at least ten times. The chain couples TRBV2 to TRBJ2-2, with D possibly being TRBD1 (6 bases). Germline loops: CDR1 SNHLY, CDR2 FYNNEI. The germline V and J ends were trimmed by 6 bases and 0 bases, with 14 bases remaining between them. The CDR3 extends over 16 amino acids. The CDR3 loop reads CASRQGQRANTGELFF. The DNA of the CDR3 is TGTGCCAGCAGACAAGGACAGAGAGCGAACACCGGGGAGCTGTTTTTT.

This clonotype occurred many times. This chain joins TRBV6-1 and TRBJ1-2, with D perhaps TRBD1 (5 bases). V gave up 10 bases and J gave up 4 bases, with 22 bases separating them. Germline CDR1 and CDR2: MNHNS and SASEGT. This CDR3 has 15 amino acids. The CDR3 sequence: CATIRDGGLGYGYTF. CDR3 nucleotide sequence: TGTGCCACTATCAGGGACGGAGGATTAGGCTATGGCTACACCTTC.

There are many counts of this clonotype. V and J are TRBV6-5 and TRBJ1-6, with a possible D match to TRBD1 (6 bases). This CDR3 has 17 amino acids. The ends were cut back, 2 bases at V and 9 bases at J, with 20 bases in the middle. CDR1 is MNHEY and CDR2 is SVGAGI in the germline V gene. The CDR3 bases are TGTGCCAGCAGTTACGGGAGCGCGGGACAAAGGGGTTCACCCCTCCACTTT. Translation gives CASSYGSAGQRGSPLHF.

The rearrangement joins TRBV29-1 to TRBJ2-2; D gene ambiguous. CDR3 length equals 13 residues. Deletions cut 5 bases from V and 0 bases from J, with 7 bases between. Germline values: CDR1 SQVTM, CDR2 ANQGSEA. CDR3 loop: CSVPAANTGELFF. The CDR3 region has the DNA TGCAGCGTTCCGGCAGCGAACACCGGGGAGCTGTTTTTT.